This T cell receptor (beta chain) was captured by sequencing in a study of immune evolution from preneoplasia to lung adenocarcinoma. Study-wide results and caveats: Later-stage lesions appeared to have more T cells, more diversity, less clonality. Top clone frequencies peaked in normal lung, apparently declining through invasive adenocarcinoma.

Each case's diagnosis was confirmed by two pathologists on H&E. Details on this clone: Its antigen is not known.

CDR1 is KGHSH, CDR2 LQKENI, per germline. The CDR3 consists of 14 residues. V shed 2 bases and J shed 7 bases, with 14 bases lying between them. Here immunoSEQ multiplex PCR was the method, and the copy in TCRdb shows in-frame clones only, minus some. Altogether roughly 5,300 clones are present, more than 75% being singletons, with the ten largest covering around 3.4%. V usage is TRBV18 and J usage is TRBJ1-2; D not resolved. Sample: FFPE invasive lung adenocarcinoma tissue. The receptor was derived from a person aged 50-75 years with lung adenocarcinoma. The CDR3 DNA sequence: TGTGCCAGCTCACCAGACGGGGATCCAGGTGGCTACACCTTC. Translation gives CASSPDGDPGGYTF.